This T cell receptor (beta chain) came from a study of blood T cell repertoires in COVID-19. Whole-study context: COVID-19 samples, acute and convalescent, were from the United States, Italy and Spain. PBMCs, B-cell-depleted T cells, or T cells provided the cDNA or gDNA that made up the material.

CDR3 length equals 16 residues. Germline V lookup: CDR1 SGHTA, CDR2 FQGTGA. Deletions cut 5 bases from V and 5 bases from J, with 20 bases between. Some clones are missing from TCRdb's copy, which holds only in-frame ones; the method was immunoSEQ multiplex PCR. The sample includes about 60,000 clones, about 90% seen only once; the top ten take 6% to 9.5%. This chain uses TRBV7-3 with TRBJ2-3; D is perhaps TRBD2 (7 bases). The TCR originated in a human donor in a cohort sampled during active COVID-19. Material: peripheral blood. CDR3 DNA: TGTGCCAGCAGCGCCGGTCTGGCGGGGGCTTTAGATACGCAGTATTTT. It yields the protein CASSAGLAGALDTQYF. The full variable domain, its missing parts supplied by reference TRBV7-3 and TRBJ2-3, is GAGVSQTPSNKVTEKGKYVELRCDPISGHTALYWYRQSLGQGPEFLIYFQGTGAADDSGLPNDRFFAVRPEGSVSTLKIQRTERGDSAVYLCASSAGLAGALDTQYFGPGTRLTVL.